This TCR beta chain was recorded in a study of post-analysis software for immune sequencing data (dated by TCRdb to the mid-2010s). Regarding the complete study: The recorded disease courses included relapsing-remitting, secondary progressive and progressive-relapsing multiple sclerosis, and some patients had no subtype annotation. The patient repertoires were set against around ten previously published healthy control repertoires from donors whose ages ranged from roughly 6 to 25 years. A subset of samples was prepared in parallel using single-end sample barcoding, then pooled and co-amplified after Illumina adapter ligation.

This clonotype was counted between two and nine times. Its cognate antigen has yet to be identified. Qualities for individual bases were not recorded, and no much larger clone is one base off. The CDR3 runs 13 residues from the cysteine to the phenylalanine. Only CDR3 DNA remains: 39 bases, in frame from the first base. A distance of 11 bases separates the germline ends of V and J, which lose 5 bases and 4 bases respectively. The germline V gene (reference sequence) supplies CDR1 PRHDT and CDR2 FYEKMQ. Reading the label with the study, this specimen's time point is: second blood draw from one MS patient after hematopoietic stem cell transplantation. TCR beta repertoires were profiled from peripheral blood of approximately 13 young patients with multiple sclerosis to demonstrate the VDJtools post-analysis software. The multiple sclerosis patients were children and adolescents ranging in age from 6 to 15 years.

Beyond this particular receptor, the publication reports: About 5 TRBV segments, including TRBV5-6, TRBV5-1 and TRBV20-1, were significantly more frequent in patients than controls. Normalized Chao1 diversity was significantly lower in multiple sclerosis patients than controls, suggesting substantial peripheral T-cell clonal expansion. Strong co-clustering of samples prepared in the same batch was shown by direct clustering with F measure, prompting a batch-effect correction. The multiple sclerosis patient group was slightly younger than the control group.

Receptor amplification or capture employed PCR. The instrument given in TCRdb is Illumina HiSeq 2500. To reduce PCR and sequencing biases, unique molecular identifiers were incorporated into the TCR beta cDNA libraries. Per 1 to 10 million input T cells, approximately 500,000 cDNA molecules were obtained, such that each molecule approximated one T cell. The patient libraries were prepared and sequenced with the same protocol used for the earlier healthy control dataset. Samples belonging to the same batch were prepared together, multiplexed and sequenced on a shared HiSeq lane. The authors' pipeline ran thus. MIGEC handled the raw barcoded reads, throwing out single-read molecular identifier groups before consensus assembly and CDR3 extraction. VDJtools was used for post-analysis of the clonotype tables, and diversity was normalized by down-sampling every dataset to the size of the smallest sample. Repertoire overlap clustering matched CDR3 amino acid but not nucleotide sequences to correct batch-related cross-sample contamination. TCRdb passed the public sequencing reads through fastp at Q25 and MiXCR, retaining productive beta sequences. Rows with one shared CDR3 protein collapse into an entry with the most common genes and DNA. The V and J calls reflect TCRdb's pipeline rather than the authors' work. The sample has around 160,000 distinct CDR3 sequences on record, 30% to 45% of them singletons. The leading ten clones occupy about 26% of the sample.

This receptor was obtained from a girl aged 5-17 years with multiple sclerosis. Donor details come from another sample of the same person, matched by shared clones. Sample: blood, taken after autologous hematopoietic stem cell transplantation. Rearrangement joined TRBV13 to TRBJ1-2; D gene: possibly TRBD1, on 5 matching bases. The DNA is TGTGCCAGCAGCAGACAGACAGCCTATGGCTACACCTTC. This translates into CASSRQTAYGYTF.